This passage covers 24 T cell receptor beta chains from one sample sequenced in a study of T cells in Graves' hyperthyroidism and ophthalmopathy. TCR beta CDR3 regions were amplified from RNA transcripts. The HTBI primer set drove a first-round RT-PCR of the TCR CDR3. One entry per CDR3 protein, called by TCRdb with MiXCR from the multiplex PCR reads. Of some 720,000 distinct CDR3 sequences detected, about a sixth appear once; the ten largest clones hold under 9.5%. The sample comprised blood. Source of these receptors: a man between 18 and 35 years old with Graves' hyperthyroidism.

The sample holds many counts of this clonotype. This rearrangement joins TRBV2 to TRBJ1-1; TRBD1 agrees at 12 bases. Trimming took 6 bases from V and 5 from J; bases not matched to a gene: 13. This CDR3 is built from 17 residues. Germline CDR1 is SNHLY and CDR2 is FYNNEI. The CDR3 nucleotides read TGTGCCAGCAGCCACCCGGGACAGGGGGCGCGGGGTACTGAAGCTTTCTTT. It yields the protein CASSHPGQGARGTEAFF.

This clonotype was counted ten times or more. The chain is built from TRBV11-2 and TRBJ2-3; D may be TRBD2 (7 bases). CDR3 length: 16 amino acids. V lost 3 bases and J lost 6, with 19 bases in between. From germline, CDR1 is SGHAT and CDR2 FQNNGV. The CDR3 DNA follows: TGTGCCAGCAGCTTGGATTTGGGAGGGGGTCGGGATACGCAGTATTTT. Translation: CASSLDLGGGRDTQYF.

With regard to this clonotype: Being one base from a much bigger clone, this may be a read error. This rearrangement joins TRBV12-3 or TRBV12-4 to TRBJ1-2, with unresolved D. V dropped 6 bases and J dropped 8 bases, with 16 bases sitting between them. The CDR3 is 13 residues long. CDR3 amino acids: CASSRPGRLGYTF. DNA of the CDR3: TGTGCCAGCAGCCGACCCGGTCGGTTAGGCTACACCTTC.

The table lists this clonotype with a few counts. The chain employs TRBV4-1 and TRBJ2-7; 7 positions agree with TRBD1. Per the germline V gene, CDR1 is MGHRA and CDR2 is YSYEKL. There are 15 residues in the CDR3. With V trimmed by 4 bases and J by 3 bases, 9 bases remained unmatched. The CDR3 coding sequence is TGCGCCAGCAGCCGTACTACAGGGGCCAACTACGAGCAGTACTTC. Translated: CASSRTTGANYEQYF.

This chain links TRBV6-9 with TRBJ2-3; possible D gene TRBD1, 5 bases. With 6 bases removed from V and 0 bases from J, the gap between germline ends came to 16 bases. This CDR3 spans 16 amino acids. Germline V gives CDR1 MNHGY, CDR2 SVAAGI. As DNA, the CDR3 is TGTGCCAGCAGCGCCGACAGATTTCTTAGCACAGATACGCAGTATTTT. Its translation is CASSADRFLSTDTQYF.

The V and J genes are TRBV7-9 and TRBJ1-3; D unresolved. Germline V lookup: CDR1 SEHNR, CDR2 FQNEAQ (reference sequence). This CDR3 comprises 14 residues. V was clipped by 6 bases and J by 2 bases, with 11 bases between them. CDR3 residues: CASSRTPPGNTIYF. The CDR3, as DNA: TGTGCCAGCAGTCGTACCCCTCCTGGAAACACCATATATTTT.

The genes are TRBV2 and TRBJ1-3; D is ambiguous. V was shortened by 5 bases and J by 3 bases, with 17 bases between the two germline ends. The CDR3 is made up of 16 amino acids. Germline lookup yields CDR1 SNHLY and CDR2 FYNNEI. In DNA form, the CDR3 reads TGTGCCAGCAGTCCCACCCCCTCTGGGAATGGAAACACCATATATTTT. The encoded protein is CASSPTPSGNGNTIYF.

This clonotype has only a few counts. The chain recombines TRBV28 with TRBJ2-1; 8 bases are shared with TRBD2. This CDR3 is built from 14 residues. Unmatched junction bases numbered 11, after V lost 10 bases and J lost 6 bases. CDR1 is MDHEN, CDR2 SYDVKM, per germline. CDR3 sequence: CAISQGLDFNEQFF. The CDR3, as DNA: TGTGCCATCTCCCAGGGACTAGATTTCAATGAGCAGTTCTTC.

This clonotype was seen repeatedly, ten times or more. This chain links TRBV11-2 with TRBJ2-7; TRBD1 agrees at 9 bases. CDR1 is SGHAT and CDR2 is FQNNGV in the germline V gene. The CDR3 is 17 amino acids. J lost 1 base, V lost 1 base, and 8 bases had no gene match. The CDR3, as DNA: TGTGCCAGCAGCTTAGGATACTTGGGACAGGGTTCCTACGAGCAGTACTTC. This sequence encodes CASSLGYLGQGSYEQYF.

The rearrangement links TRBV4-2 to TRBJ1-1, with D hard to call. The V gene's germline CDR1 is LGHNA and CDR2 YNFKEQ. CDR3 length: 15 residues. Trimming cost V 0 bases and J 4 bases, with 12 bases left between them. CDR3 bases: TGTGCCAGCAGCCAAGAAGACCGCTTGGGCACTGAAGCTTTCTTT. It yields the protein CASSQEDRLGTEAFF.

This clonotype has more than one count but fewer than ten. The V gene is TRBV4-2, the J gene TRBJ2-1; 14 bases are a match to TRBD2. Germline V gene sequence: CDR1 LGHNA, CDR2 YNFKEQ. This CDR3 region has 15 residues. The V segment lost 3 bases and the J segment 7 bases; nucleotides outside the gene matches: 2. The CDR3 region is CASSQGTSGRNEQFF. In nucleotides, the CDR3 is TGTGCCAGCAGCCAGGGGACTAGCGGGAGAAATGAGCAGTTCTTC.

The chain carries TRBV6-1 and TRBJ1-2; D gene ambiguous. Germline CDR1 reads MNHNS; CDR2 reads SASEGT. The CDR3 consists of 14 residues. V lost 6 bases, J lost 5 bases, and 16 bases lay in between. CDR3 nucleotide sequence: TGTGCCAGCAGCCCCCTCGGAGGCGGTTATGGCTACACCTTC. Translating it yields CASSPLGGGYGYTF.

This clonotype was seen many times. The rearrangement links TRBV11-2 to TRBJ2-1; a possible D gene is TRBD2 (6 bases). The CDR3 has 14 amino acids. With 1 base removed from V and 6 bases from J, the gap between germline ends came to 10 bases. In germline, CDR1 is SGHAT, CDR2 FQNNGV. This chain's CDR3 is CASSLGGGSNEQFF. CDR3 nucleotides: TGTGCCAGCAGCTTAGGGGGAGGCAGCAATGAGCAGTTCTTC.

This rearrangement joins TRBV7-2 to TRBJ2-7, with D perhaps given as TRBD1 or TRBD2 (5 bases each). The CDR3 is 14 amino acids. Per the germline V gene, CDR1 is SGHTA and CDR2 is FQGNSA. Trimming shortened V by 4 bases and J by 3 bases, and 13 bases separated the two germline ends. In DNA, the CDR3 is TGTGCCAGCAGCTACCGGGACGGAGACTACGAGCAGTACTTC. Residues: CASSYRDGDYEQYF. The variable domain in full, with the rest retrieved from reference TRBV7-2 and TRBJ2-7, is GAGVSQSPSNKVTEKGKDVELRCDPISGHTALYWYRQSLGQGLEFLIYFQGNSAPDKSGLPSDRFSAERTGGSVSTLTIQRTQQEDSAVYLCASSYRDGDYEQYFGPGTRLTVT.

This clonotype was seen more than once but under ten times. The J gene is TRBJ2-1, the V gene TRBV5-1, with a possible D match to TRBD2 (6 bases). Trimming removed 1 base from V and 10 bases from J, with 15 bases in between. Germline assignment: CDR1 SGHRS and CDR2 YFSETQ. There are 14 residues in the CDR3. The CDR3 DNA reads TGCGCCAGCAGCTTGCGTGCTAGCGTATGGGAGCAGTTCTTC. It codes for CASSLRASVWEQFF.

This clonotype was seen at least ten times. This sequence joins TRBV10-3 and TRBJ1-2, with D tentatively TRBD1 (5 bases). CDR1 ENHRY and CDR2 SYGVKD come from the germline V gene. CDR3 length equals 14 residues. Between the trimmed V and J ends, which lost 4 bases and 4 bases, there was a span of 13 bases. CDR3 in amino acids: CAISAVRVGYGYTF. The DNA for the CDR3 is TGTGCCATCAGTGCGGTCAGGGTCGGCTATGGCTACACCTTC.

The V call is TRBV4-3, the J call TRBJ2-1; TRBD2 aligns across 10 bases. CDR1 is LGHNA, CDR2 YSLEER, per germline. The length of the CDR3 is 17 residues. V was clipped by 0 bases and J by 7 bases; unmatched bases: 9. The CDR3 sequence is CASSQDGPSGSRNEQFF. The CDR3 DNA follows: TGCGCCAGCAGCCAAGACGGGCCTAGCGGGAGTAGGAATGAGCAGTTCTTC.

At least ten counts were recorded for this clonotype. The rearrangement joins TRBV12-3 or TRBV12-4 to TRBJ2-7; TRBD2 matches 8 bases. The CDR3 length is 15 residues. Losses at the gene ends were 0 bases for V and 6 bases for J; bases not matched to a gene: 7. This chain's CDR3 is CASSLAGLGGSEQYF. The CDR3 nucleotides read TGTGCCAGCAGTTTAGCGGGACTAGGCGGTAGCGAGCAGTACTTC.

This clonotype was seen more than once but under ten times. This chain links TRBV29-1 with TRBJ2-5, with D possibly TRBD1 on 5 matching bases. Germline V gene sequence: CDR1 SQVTM, CDR2 ANQGSEA. CDR3 length: 15 residues. V was cut by 5 bases and J by 2 bases, with 18 bases left in between. The CDR3 sequence is CSVSPGFGFQETQYF. The CDR3 region has the DNA TGCAGCGTTTCACCAGGGTTTGGGTTTCAAGAGACCCAGTACTTC.

The chain recombines TRBV2 with TRBJ2-1; TRBD2 is a possible D gene (5 bases). The CDR3 spans 14 residues. CDR1 is SNHLY, CDR2 FYNNEI, per germline. The V end lost 9 bases, the J end lost 0 bases, and 12 bases lay between the germline ends. As DNA, the CDR3 is TGTGCCAGTCGGGGATCAAGCTCCTACAATGAGCAGTTCTTC. Amino acid sequence: CASRGSSSYNEQFF.

The rearrangement joins TRBV7-9 to TRBJ2-7, with TRBD1 identical over 8 bases. Germline loops: CDR1 SEHNR, CDR2 FQNEAQ (reference sequence). V lost 5 bases and J lost 5; bases outside the gene matches: 11. This CDR3 has 15 residues. CDR3 amino acids: CASSPRNRGLDEQYF. CDR3 bases: TGTGCCAGCAGCCCACGGAACAGGGGGTTGGACGAGCAGTACTTC.

In this sample, this clonotype turned up many times. The chain is built from TRBV12-5 and TRBJ1-1; 12 nucleotides align to TRBD1. Germline V CDR1 and CDR2: LGHNT, FRNRAP. V lost 1 base to trimming and J lost 4 bases; unmatched junction nucleotides: 10. The CDR3 extends over 18 amino acids. The CDR3 reads CASGLGRDRGRGVTEAFF. Written as DNA, the CDR3 is TGTGCTAGTGGTTTGGGCCGGGACAGGGGGCGAGGGGTCACTGAAGCTTTCTTT. Complete variable domain (other parts from reference TRBV12-5 and TRBJ1-1): DARVTQTPRHKVTEMGQEVTMRCQPILGHNTVFWYRQTMMQGLELLAYFRNRAPLDDSGMPKDRFSAEMPDATLATLKIQPSEPRDSAVYFCASGLGRDRGRGVTEAFFGQGTRLTVV.

At least ten counts were recorded for this clonotype. CDR3 nucleotide sequence: TGTGCCAGCGTTCGGGACACAATAAACTATGGCTACACCTTC. Residues: CASVRDTINYGYTF. The J gene is TRBJ1-2, the V gene TRBV6-1; D is possibly TRBD1 (6 bases). This CDR3 comprises 14 residues. The V end lost 8 bases, the J end lost 2 bases, and 15 bases lay between the germline ends. Germline lookup yields CDR1 MNHNS and CDR2 SASEGT.

This chain joins TRBV4-1 and TRBJ2-3; 10 bases map to TRBD2. The germline gives CDR1 MGHRA, CDR2 YSYEKL. The trim removed 3 bases at V and 5 bases at J, leaving 2 bases unmatched. The CDR3 length is 14 residues. This CDR3 reads CASSQGLAIDTQYF. The CDR3 DNA reads as TGCGCCAGCAGCCAGGGACTAGCGATAGATACGCAGTATTTT.